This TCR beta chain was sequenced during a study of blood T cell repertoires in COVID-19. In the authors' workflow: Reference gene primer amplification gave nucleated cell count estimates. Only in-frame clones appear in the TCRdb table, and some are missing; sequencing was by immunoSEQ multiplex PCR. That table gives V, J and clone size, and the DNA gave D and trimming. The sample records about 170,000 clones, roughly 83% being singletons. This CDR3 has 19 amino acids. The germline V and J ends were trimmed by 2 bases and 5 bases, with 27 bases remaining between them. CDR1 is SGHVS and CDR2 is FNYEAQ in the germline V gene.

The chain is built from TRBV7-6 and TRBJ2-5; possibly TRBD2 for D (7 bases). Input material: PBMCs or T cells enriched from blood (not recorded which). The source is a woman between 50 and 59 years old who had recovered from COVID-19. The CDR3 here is CASSLLASQSGGRRETQYF. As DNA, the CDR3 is TGTGCCAGCAGCTTACTAGCCTCACAGTCCGGGGGGCGCCGGGAGACCCAGTACTTC.